Listed here is a single T cell receptor (beta chain). Its antigen is unidentified. The data belong to a study of CXCR3-negative and CXCR3-positive naive CD8 T cells. Study-wide context: Per library, roughly 1.4 +/- 0.3 million reads; some 140 million TRB reads overall.

The TRB libraries of cDNA were built by UMI-labeled 5' RACE. No DNA is given; TCRdb re-called the 5' RACE reads and lists each CDR3 protein once. Its table records about 150,000 distinct CDR3 sequences. Findings and limits, study-wide: Whereas both naive subsets had comparably high diversity, memory CD8+ cells had much lower diversity. The TRB CDR3s that CXCR3-positive naive cells carried were more hydrophobic than those of CXCR3-negative naive cells.

CDR3 length equals 15 residues. Germline CDR1 reads MDHEN; CDR2 reads SYDVKM. The sequenced sample consisted of naive CXCR3+ CD8+ T cells from blood. The subset here: CD45RO-CCR7+CD27+CD95- naive CD8+ T cells expressing CXCR3 (TNR3+). The rearrangement uses TRBV28 and TRBJ1-2; the TCRdb call, TRBD1, lacks DNA for checking. The TCR sequence derives from a human donor in good health. Some clones in this sample may be carry-over from other donors' samples. CDR3 region: CASSFSGQGGSGYTF.